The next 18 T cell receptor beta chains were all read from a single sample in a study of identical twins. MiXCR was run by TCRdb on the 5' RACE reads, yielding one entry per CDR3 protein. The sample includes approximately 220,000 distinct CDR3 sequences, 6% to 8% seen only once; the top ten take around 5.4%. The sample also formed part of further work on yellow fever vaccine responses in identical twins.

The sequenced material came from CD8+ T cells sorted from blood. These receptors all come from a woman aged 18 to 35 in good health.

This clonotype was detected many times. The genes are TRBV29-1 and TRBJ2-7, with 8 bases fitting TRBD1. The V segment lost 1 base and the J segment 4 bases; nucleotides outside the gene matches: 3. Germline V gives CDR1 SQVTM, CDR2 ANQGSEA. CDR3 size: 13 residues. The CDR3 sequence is CSVEGRGLYEQYF. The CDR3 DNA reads TGCAGCGTTGAAGGCAGGGGGCTGTACGAGCAGTACTTC.

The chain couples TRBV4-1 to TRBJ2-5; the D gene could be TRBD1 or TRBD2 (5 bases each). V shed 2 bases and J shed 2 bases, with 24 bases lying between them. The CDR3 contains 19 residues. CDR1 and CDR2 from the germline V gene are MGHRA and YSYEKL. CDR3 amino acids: CASSQHYRRGDPVQETQYF. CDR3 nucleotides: TGCGCCAGCAGCCAACACTACCGTCGTGGGGACCCAGTACAAGAGACCCAGTACTTC.

The CDR3 sequence: CASSTPTGTSGWQATDTQYF. CDR3 bases: TGTGCCAGCAGTACCCCGACCGGGACTAGCGGGTGGCAGGCAACAGATACGCAGTATTTT. V usage is TRBV12-3 or TRBV12-4 and J usage is TRBJ2-3, with 12 bases that match TRBD2. V lost 5 bases, J lost 3 bases, and 18 bases stayed unmatched. The CDR3 covers 20 residues.

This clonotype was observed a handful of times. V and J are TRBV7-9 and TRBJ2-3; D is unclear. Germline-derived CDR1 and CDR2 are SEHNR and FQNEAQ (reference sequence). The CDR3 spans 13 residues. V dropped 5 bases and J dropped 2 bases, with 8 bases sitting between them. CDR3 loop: CASSHPFTDTQYF. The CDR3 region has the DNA TGTGCCAGCAGCCACCCTTTCACAGATACGCAGTATTTT. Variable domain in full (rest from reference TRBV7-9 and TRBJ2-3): DTGVSQNPRHKITKRGQNVTFRCDPISEHNRLYWYRQTLGQGPEFLTYFQNEAQLEKSRLLSDRFSAERPKGSFSTLEIQRTEQGDSAMYLCASSHPFTDTQYFGPGTRLTVL.

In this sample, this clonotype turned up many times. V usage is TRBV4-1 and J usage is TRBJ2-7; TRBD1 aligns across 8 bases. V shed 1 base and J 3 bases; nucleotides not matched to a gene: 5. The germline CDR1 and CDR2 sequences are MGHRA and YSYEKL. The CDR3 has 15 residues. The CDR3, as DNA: TGCGCCAGCAGCCAAGGACAGGGGAGAGGCTACGAGCAGTACTTC. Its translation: CASSQGQGRGYEQYF.

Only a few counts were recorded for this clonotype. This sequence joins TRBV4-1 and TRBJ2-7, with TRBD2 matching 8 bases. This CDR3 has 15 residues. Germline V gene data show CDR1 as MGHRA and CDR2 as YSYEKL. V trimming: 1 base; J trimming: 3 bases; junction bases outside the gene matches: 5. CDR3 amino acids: CASSQGSGGHYEQYV. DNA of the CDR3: TGCGCCAGCAGCCAAGGAAGCGGGGGACACTACGAGCAGTACGTC.

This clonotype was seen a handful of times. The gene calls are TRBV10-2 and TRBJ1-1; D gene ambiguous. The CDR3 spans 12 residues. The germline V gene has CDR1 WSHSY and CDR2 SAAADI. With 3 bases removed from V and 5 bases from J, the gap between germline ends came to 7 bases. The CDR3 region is CASSDLGTEAFF. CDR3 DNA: TGCGCCAGCAGTGACTTGGGGACTGAAGCTTTCTTT.

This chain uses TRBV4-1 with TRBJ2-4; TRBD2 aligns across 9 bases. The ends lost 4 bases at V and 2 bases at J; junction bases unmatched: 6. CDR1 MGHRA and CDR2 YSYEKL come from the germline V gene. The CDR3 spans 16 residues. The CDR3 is CASSPTGTSSKNIQYF. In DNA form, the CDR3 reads TGCGCCAGCAGCCCGACCGGGACTAGCTCCAAAAACATTCAGTACTTC.

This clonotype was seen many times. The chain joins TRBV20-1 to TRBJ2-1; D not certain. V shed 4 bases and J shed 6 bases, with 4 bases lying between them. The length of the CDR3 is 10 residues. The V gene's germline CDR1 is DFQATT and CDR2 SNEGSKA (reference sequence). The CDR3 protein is CSATPNEQFF. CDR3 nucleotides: TGCAGTGCTACCCCCAATGAGCAGTTCTTC.

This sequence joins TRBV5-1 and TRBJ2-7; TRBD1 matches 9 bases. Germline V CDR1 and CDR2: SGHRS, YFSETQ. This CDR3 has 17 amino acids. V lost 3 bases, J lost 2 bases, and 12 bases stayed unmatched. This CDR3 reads CASSSGGPGQGPYEQYV. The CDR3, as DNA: TGCGCCAGCAGCTCCGGGGGACCGGGACAGGGACCCTACGAGCAGTACGTC.

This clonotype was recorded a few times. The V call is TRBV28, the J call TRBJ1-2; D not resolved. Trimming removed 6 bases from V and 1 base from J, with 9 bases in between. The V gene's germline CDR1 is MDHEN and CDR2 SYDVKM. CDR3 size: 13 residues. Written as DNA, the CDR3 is TGTGCCAGCAGAACCTATATTAACTATGGCTACACCTTC. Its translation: CASRTYINYGYTF.

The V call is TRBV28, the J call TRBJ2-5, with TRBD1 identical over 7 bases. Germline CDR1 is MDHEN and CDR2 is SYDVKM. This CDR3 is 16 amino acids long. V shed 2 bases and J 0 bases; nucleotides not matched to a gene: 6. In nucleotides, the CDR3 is TGTGCCAGCAGTTTACCTATAGGGACAGACCAAGAGACCCAGTACTTC. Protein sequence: CASSLPIGTDQETQYF. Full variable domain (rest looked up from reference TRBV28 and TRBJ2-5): DVKVTQSSRYLVKRTGEKVFLECVQDMDHENMFWYRQDPGLGLRLIYFSYDVKMKEKGDIPEGYSVSREKKERFSLILESASTNQTSMYLCASSLPIGTDQETQYFGPGTRLLVL.

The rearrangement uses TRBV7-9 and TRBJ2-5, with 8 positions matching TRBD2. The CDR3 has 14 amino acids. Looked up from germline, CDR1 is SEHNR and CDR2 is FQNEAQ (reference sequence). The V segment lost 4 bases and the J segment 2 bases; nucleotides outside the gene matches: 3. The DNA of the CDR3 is TGTGCCAGCAGCTGGACTAGCCTTCAAGAGACCCAGTACTTC. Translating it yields CASSWTSLQETQYF.

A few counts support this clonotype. CDR3 nucleotide sequence: TGCGCCAGCAGCCAAGATCCGGCTAGCGGAAATCCCTACAATGAGCAGTTCTTC. It specifies CASSQDPASGNPYNEQFF. This chain uses TRBV4-1 with TRBJ2-1; TRBD2 matches 7 bases. The CDR3 covers 18 residues. The germline CDR1 and CDR2 sequences are MGHRA and YSYEKL. Germline trimming cut 0 bases from V and 2 bases from J; bases unmatched to any gene: 10.

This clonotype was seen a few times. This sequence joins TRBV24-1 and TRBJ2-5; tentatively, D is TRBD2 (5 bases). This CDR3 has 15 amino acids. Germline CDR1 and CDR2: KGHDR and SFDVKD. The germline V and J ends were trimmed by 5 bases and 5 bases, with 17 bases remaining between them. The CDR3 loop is CATSVTTGEWETQYF. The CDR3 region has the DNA TGTGCCACCAGTGTCACGACCGGGGAGTGGGAGACCCAGTACTTC.

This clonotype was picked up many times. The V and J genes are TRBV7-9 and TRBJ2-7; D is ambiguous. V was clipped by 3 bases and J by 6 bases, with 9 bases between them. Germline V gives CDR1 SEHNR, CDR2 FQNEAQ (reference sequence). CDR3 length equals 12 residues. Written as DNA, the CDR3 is TGTGCCAGCAGCTTTCAAGGTTCCGAGCAGTACGTC. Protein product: CASSFQGSEQYV.

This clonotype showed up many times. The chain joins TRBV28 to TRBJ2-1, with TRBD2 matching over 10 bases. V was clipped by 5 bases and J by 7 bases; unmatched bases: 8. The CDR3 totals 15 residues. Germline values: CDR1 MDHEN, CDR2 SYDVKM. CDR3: CASSVSGGAGNEQFF. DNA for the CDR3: TGTGCCAGCAGTGTAAGCGGGGGGGCGGGTAATGAGCAGTTCTTC. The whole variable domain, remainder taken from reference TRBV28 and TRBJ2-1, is DVKVTQSSRYLVKRTGEKVFLECVQDMDHENMFWYRQDPGLGLRLIYFSYDVKMKEKGDIPEGYSVSREKKERFSLILESASTNQTSMYLCASSVSGGAGNEQFFGPGTRLTVL.

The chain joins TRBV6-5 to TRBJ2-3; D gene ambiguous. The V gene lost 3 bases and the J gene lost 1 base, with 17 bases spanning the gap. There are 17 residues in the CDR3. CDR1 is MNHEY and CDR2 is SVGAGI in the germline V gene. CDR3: CASSYRAPALGTDTQYF. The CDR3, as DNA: TGTGCCAGCAGTTATCGTGCCCCTGCCCTTGGCACAGATACGCAGTATTTT.